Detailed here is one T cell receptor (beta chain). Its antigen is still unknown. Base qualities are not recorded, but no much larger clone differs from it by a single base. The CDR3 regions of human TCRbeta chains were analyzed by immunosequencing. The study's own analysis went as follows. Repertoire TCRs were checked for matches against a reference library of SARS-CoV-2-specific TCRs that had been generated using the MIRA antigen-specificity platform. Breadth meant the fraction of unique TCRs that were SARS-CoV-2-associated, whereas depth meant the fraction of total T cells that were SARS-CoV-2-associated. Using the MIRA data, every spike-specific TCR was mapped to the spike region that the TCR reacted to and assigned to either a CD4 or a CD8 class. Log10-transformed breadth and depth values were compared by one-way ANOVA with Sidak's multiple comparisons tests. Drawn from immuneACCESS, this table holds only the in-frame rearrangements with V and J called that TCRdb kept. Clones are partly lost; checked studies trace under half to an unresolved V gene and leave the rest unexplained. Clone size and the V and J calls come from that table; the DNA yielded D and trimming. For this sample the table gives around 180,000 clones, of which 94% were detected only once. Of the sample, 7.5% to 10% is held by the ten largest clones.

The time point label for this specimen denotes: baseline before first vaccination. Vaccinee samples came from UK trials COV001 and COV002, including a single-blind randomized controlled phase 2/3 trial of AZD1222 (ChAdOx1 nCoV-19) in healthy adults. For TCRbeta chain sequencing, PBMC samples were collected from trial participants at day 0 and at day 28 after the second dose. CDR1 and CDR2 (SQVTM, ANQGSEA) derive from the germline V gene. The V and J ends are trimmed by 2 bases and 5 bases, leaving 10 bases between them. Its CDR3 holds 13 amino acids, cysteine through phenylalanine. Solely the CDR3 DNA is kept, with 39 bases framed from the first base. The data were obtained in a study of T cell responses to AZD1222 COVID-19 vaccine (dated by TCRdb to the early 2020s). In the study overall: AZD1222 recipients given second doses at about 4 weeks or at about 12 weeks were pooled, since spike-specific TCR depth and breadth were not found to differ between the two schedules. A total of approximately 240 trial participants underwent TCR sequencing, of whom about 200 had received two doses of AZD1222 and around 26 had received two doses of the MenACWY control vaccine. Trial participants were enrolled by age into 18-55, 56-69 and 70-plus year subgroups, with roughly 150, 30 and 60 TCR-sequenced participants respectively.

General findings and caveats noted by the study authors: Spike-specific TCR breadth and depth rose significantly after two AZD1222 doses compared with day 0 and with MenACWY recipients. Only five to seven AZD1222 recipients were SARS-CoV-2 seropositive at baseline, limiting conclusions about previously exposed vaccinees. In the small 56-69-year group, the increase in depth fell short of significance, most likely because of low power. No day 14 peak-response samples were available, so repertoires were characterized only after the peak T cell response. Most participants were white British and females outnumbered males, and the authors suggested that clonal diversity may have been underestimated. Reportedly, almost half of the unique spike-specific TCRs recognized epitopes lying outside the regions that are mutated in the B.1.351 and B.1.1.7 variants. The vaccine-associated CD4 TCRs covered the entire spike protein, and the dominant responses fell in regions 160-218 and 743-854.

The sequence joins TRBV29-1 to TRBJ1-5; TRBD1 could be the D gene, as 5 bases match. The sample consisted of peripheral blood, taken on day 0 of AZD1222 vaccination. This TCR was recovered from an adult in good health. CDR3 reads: CSVEWTQYQPQHF. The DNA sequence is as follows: TGCAGCGTTGAATGGACACAATATCAGCCCCAGCATTTT.